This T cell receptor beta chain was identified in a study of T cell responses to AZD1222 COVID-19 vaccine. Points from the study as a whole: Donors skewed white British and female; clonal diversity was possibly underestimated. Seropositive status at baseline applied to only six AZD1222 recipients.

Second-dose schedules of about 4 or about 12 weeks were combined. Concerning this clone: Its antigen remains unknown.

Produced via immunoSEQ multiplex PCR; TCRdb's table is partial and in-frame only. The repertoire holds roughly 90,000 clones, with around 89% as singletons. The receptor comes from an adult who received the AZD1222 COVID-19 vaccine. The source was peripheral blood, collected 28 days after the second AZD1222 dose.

CDR3 region: CASSLGDRSYGYTF. The CDR3 DNA reads as TGCGCCAGCAGCTTGGGTGACAGGAGCTATGGCTACACCTTC. The V gene is TRBV5-1, the J gene TRBJ1-2, with a possible D match to TRBD1 (6 bases). The germline V gene has CDR1 SGHRS and CDR2 YFSETQ. V lost 0 bases and J lost 4, with 10 bases in between. The CDR3 length is 14 residues.